This TCR beta chain stems from a study of blood T cell repertoires in COVID-19. Sequenced by immunoSEQ multiplex PCR; TCRdb stores in-frame clones only, minus some. This sample yields 250,000 to 350,000 clones, of which around 87% are seen a single time; approximately 5% belongs to the top ten. The CDR3 runs 15 residues. Germline V CDR1 and CDR2: MNHEY, SVGAGI. V lost 7 bases and J lost 6; bases outside the gene matches: 9. Two negative PCRs, clearance, or symptom resolution had been documented for recovered Cohort 3 donors. This clone was counted only a few times. The sequence was obtained from a young woman who had recovered from COVID-19. The rearrangement uses TRBV6-5 and TRBJ1-5; 10 bases line up with TRBD1. Sequencing was performed on PBMCs or T cells enriched from blood (not recorded which). The CDR3 is CASTRDRGDGQPQHF. The CDR3, as DNA: TGTGCCAGCACCAGGGACAGGGGAGATGGTCAGCCCCAGCATTTT.